Shown below are 29 T cell receptor beta chains from a single sample sequenced in a study of blood T cell repertoires in COVID-19. Sequencing used immunoSEQ multiplex PCR; TCRdb keeps in-frame clones, though not all of them. Seen here are about 63,000 clones, around 83% observed once, and the top ten hold just under 6.5%. Sample: peripheral blood. Receptors originate from a human donor in a cohort sampled during active COVID-19.

The chain joins TRBV10-1 to TRBJ2-5; 14 bases align to TRBD2. The CDR3 spans 16 residues. J lost 3 bases, V lost 5 bases, and 5 bases had no gene match. The germline V gene has CDR1 WNHNN and CDR2 SYGVQD (reference sequence). CDR3 nucleotide sequence: TGCGCCAGCAGTATGGGACTAGCGGGAGCCAAAGAGACCCAGTACTTC. Its protein product is CASSMGLAGAKETQYF.

CDR3 bases: TGTGCCAGCAGGAGGGAACTAGCGGTCACAGATACGCAGTATTTT. As protein: CASRRELAVTDTQYF. The J gene is TRBJ2-3, the V gene TRBV2; 8 nucleotides line up with TRBD2. CDR1 and CDR2 (germline): SNHLY, FYNNEI. The CDR3 has 15 residues. V trimming: 6 bases; J trimming: 2 bases; junction bases outside the gene matches: 7.

The V gene is TRBV5-1, the J gene TRBJ2-7, with 8 bases lining up with TRBD2. The V segment lost 3 bases and the J segment 5 bases; nucleotides outside the gene matches: 10. CDR1 is SGHRS and CDR2 is YFSETQ in the germline V gene. The CDR3 has 15 amino acids. CDR3 bases: TGCGCCAGCAGCTCGGGGGGGTACAGGGAGCACGAGCAGTACTTC. Translated, it gives CASSSGGYREHEQYF. The full variable domain, in which reference TRBV5-1 and TRBJ2-7 provide the parts outside the CDR3, is KAGVTQTPRYLIKTRGQQVTLSCSPISGHRSVSWYQQTPGQGLQFLFEYFSETQRNKGNFPGRFSGRQFSNSRSEMNVSTLELGDSALYLCASSSGGYREHEQYFGPGTRLTVT.

The sample holds a few counts of this clone. The chain carries TRBV27 and TRBJ1-6, with a tentative D call TRBD1 (5 bases). The CDR3 is 14 amino acids. V lost 9 bases, J lost 5 bases, and 14 bases lay in between. Per the germline V gene, CDR1 is MNHEY and CDR2 is SMNVEV (reference sequence). As DNA, the CDR3 is TGTGCCAGTAAATCGGGGGAACATAATTCACCCCTCCACTTT. Its protein product is CASKSGEHNSPLHF.

V usage is TRBV19 and J usage is TRBJ2-4, with 7 bases fitting TRBD1. The germline V gene encodes CDR1 LNHDA and CDR2 SQIVND (reference sequence). The length of the CDR3 is 15 residues. Trimming removed 8 bases from V and 0 bases from J; junction bases left unmatched: 7. DNA for the CDR3: TGTGCCAGTTGGGGACAGCCCCTAGCCAAAAACATTCAGTACTTC. Translating gives CASWGQPLAKNIQYF.

The V gene is TRBV18, the J gene TRBJ2-4; TRBD1 agrees at 9 bases. With 3 bases clipped from V and 11 bases from J, the junction kept 8 bases outside the gene matches. Germline CDR1 is KGHSH and CDR2 is LQKENI. There are 14 residues in the CDR3. CDR3 amino acids: CASSPGRDRVVQYF. The CDR3 bases are TGTGCCAGCTCACCTGGACGGGACAGGGTCGTTCAGTACTTC.

This chain uses TRBV7-8 with TRBJ2-6; TRBD1 might be the D (5 bases). The CDR3 has 16 residues. Per the germline V gene, CDR1 is SGHVS and CDR2 is FQNEAQ. The V end was cut by 5 bases, the J end by 3 bases, with 14 bases between. This chain's CDR3 is CASSQNTGNGANVLTF. Here the CDR3 DNA reads TGTGCCAGCAGCCAAAATACAGGAAATGGGGCCAACGTCCTGACTTTC.

V usage is TRBV11-2 and J usage is TRBJ2-5; D is unresolved. The CDR3 runs to 14 residues. Germline V gene data show CDR1 as SGHAT and CDR2 as FQNNGV. Trimming took off 1 base at V and 5 bases at J, with 11 bases between the two ends. The CDR3 is CASSLGSGGETQYF. DNA for the CDR3: TGTGCCAGCAGCTTAGGGTCAGGTGGGGAGACCCAGTACTTC.

The V gene is TRBV7-8, the J gene TRBJ1-1, with D uncertain. CDR3 length: 13 residues. Germline values: CDR1 SGHVS, CDR2 FQNEAQ. V shed 5 bases and J shed 3 bases, with 10 bases lying between them. As DNA, the CDR3 is TGTGCCAGCAGCCTCTTGGCCGACACTGAAGCTTTCTTT. As protein: CASSLLADTEAFF.

A word on this clone: Other DNA sequences in the sample encode the same CDR3. The chain employs TRBV2 and TRBJ2-7; possible D gene TRBD2, 5 bases. Trimming took off 2 bases at V and 3 bases at J, with 5 bases between the two ends. The CDR3 extends over 12 amino acids. The germline V gene has CDR1 SNHLY and CDR2 FYNNEI. Written as DNA, the CDR3 is TGTGCCAGCAGTGAACGGGACTACGAGCAGTACTTC. Translating it yields CASSERDYEQYF.

The sample holds a few counts of this clone. The chain combines TRBV23-1 with TRBJ1-1; 8 nucleotides agree with TRBD1. TRBV23-1 is an ORF, and what it does is uncertain. This CDR3 spans 12 amino acids. V was clipped by 11 bases and J by 4 bases; unmatched bases: 6. DNA for the CDR3: TGCGCCTTTAAGACAGGGGCCACTGAAGCTTTCTTT. Translation gives CAFKTGATEAFF.

The chain uses TRBV5-1 and TRBJ2-1; D might be TRBD1 (5 bases). The CDR3 totals 14 residues. V lost 0 bases and J 8 bases, leaving 12 bases between the germline ends. Per germline, CDR1 SGHRS and CDR2 YFSETQ. The chain's CDR3 is CASSLEVRADEQFF. As DNA, the CDR3 is TGCGCCAGCAGCTTGGAGGTCAGGGCTGATGAGCAGTTCTTC.

This clone has just one count. This sequence joins TRBV7-9 and TRBJ1-3, with a tentative D call TRBD1 (5 bases). This CDR3 is built from 15 residues. Germline CDR1 reads SEHNR; CDR2 reads FQNEAQ (reference sequence). Trimming took off 5 bases at V and 2 bases at J, with 13 bases between the two ends. Here the CDR3 reads CASSPLGAAGNTIYF. The CDR3 nucleotides read TGTGCCAGCAGCCCTCTAGGGGCCGCTGGAAACACCATATATTTT.

The chain joins TRBV5-6 to TRBJ1-2, with TRBD1 matching 8 bases. V was pared by 5 bases and J by 8 bases, with 11 bases of the junction left unmatched. CDR1 is SGHDT, CDR2 YYEEEE, per germline. The CDR3 is 14 amino acids. The CDR3 here is CASSPDRGASGYTF. CDR3 DNA: TGTGCCAGCAGTCCCGACAGGGGCGCCTCCGGCTACACCTTC.

The chain joins TRBV7-8 to TRBJ2-1; 7 bases agree with TRBD1. J lost 9 bases, V lost 3 bases, and 8 bases had no gene match. In germline, CDR1 is SGHVS, CDR2 FQNEAQ. The length of the CDR3 is 14 residues. The CDR3 DNA sequence: TGTGCCAGCAGCTTCCTCGGTAGGGACAGTGAGCAGTTCTTC. This encodes CASSFLGRDSEQFF.

In this sample, this clone turned up once. CDR3 bases: TGTGCCAGCAAAAGCAGTGGGACTAGCGGGGGGCTAGATACGCAGTATTTT. Protein: CASKSSGTSGGLDTQYF. J is TRBJ2-3 and V is TRBV7-8; 15 positions agree with TRBD2. Looked up from germline, CDR1 is SGHVS and CDR2 is FQNEAQ. The CDR3 is 17 amino acids. With 7 bases clipped from V and 5 bases from J, the junction kept 10 bases outside the gene matches.

The gene calls are TRBV5-1 and TRBJ2-4; perhaps TRBD1 as D (6 bases). V was pared by 1 base and J by 0 bases, with 8 bases between. CDR3 length: 15 amino acids. Germline V CDR1 and CDR2: SGHRS, YFSETQ. The CDR3 DNA sequence: TGCGCCAGCAGCTTGTTACAGGGAGCCAAAAACATTCAGTACTTC. Protein sequence: CASSLLQGAKNIQYF. Combining the CDR3 with reference TRBV5-1 and TRBJ2-4 gives the whole variable domain KAGVTQTPRYLIKTRGQQVTLSCSPISGHRSVSWYQQTPGQGLQFLFEYFSETQRNKGNFPGRFSGRQFSNSRSEMNVSTLELGDSALYLCASSLLQGAKNIQYFGAGTRLSVL.

The rearrangement uses TRBV2 and TRBJ2-7; possible D gene TRBD2, 7 bases. Germline V gene sequence: CDR1 SNHLY, CDR2 FYNNEI. The CDR3 is 15 residues long. V lost 3 bases and J 4 bases, leaving 16 bases between the germline ends. The chain's CDR3 is CASSDIGEGGYEQYF. CDR3 sequence (DNA): TGTGCCAGCAGTGATATCGGAGAGGGGGGGTACGAGCAGTACTTC.

The chain carries TRBV5-1 and TRBJ1-2, with TRBD1 identical over 8 bases. This CDR3 has 15 amino acids. From germline, CDR1 is SGHRS and CDR2 YFSETQ. Trimming took 2 bases from V and 8 from J; bases not matched to a gene: 11. This chain's CDR3 is CASSFRTGNTEGYTF. In DNA, the CDR3 is TGCGCCAGCAGCTTTAGGACAGGGAACACTGAAGGCTACACCTTC.

CDR3 bases: TGTGCCAGCAGCTTTGGACTGCGTAAAAGTGAAAAACTGTTTTTT. Translated, it gives CASSFGLRKSEKLFF. This chain connects TRBV5-8 to TRBJ1-4; no clear D. From germline, CDR1 is SGHTS and CDR2 YDEGEE. The CDR3 has 15 residues. V lost 2 bases and J lost 7, with 15 bases in between.

The chain uses TRBV9 and TRBJ2-7; 11 bases align to TRBD1. Looked up from germline, CDR1 is SGDLS and CDR2 is YYNGEE. The ends lost 4 bases at V and 5 bases at J; junction bases unmatched: 5. The CDR3 covers 14 residues. The CDR3 DNA follows: TGTGCCAGCAGCCGGATGGGACAGGGGGACGAGCAGTACTTC. This codes for CASSRMGQGDEQYF.

This chain connects TRBV2 to TRBJ2-7; the match to TRBD1 covers 9 bases. Trimming took 6 bases from V and 3 from J; bases not matched to a gene: 12. The CDR3 runs to 16 residues. CDR1 and CDR2 from the germline V gene are SNHLY and FYNNEI. CDR3 amino acids: CASSPRTGQGYYEQYF. CDR3 in DNA: TGTGCCAGCAGCCCTAGAACGGGACAGGGCTACTACGAGCAGTACTTC.

V usage is TRBV5-1 and J usage is TRBJ2-2; 9 bases align to TRBD1. Germline V CDR1 and CDR2: SGHRS, YFSETQ. The CDR3 has 17 residues. Unmatched junction bases numbered 10, after V lost 2 bases and J lost 5 bases. CDR3 DNA: TGCGCCAGCAGCTTACAGGGGGCGCAAGTGACGACCGGGGAGCTGTTTTTT. Protein: CASSLQGAQVTTGELFF.

V is TRBV6-6 and J is TRBJ1-2, with 7 bases lining up with TRBD1. The CDR3 loop spans 13 amino acids. Per germline, CDR1 MNHNY and CDR2 SVGAGI (reference sequence). The ends lost 10 bases at V and 5 bases at J; junction bases unmatched: 10. The DNA of the CDR3 is TGTGCCAACAGGCAGACAGGGTCTTATGGCTACACCTTC. Its protein product is CANRQTGSYGYTF.

This rearrangement joins TRBV7-9 to TRBJ1-1; 8 bases match TRBD1. Germline V gene sequence: CDR1 SEHNR, CDR2 FQNEAQ (reference sequence). Germline trimming cut 3 bases from V and 0 bases from J; bases unmatched to any gene: 9. The CDR3 totals 17 residues. The CDR3 here is CASSLKPGGPLNTEAFF. Here the CDR3 DNA reads TGTGCCAGCAGCTTGAAACCAGGGGGCCCCCTGAACACTGAAGCTTTCTTT. The full variable domain, completed using reference TRBV7-9 and TRBJ1-1, is DTGVSQNPRHKITKRGQNVTFRCDPISEHNRLYWYRQTLGQGPEFLTYFQNEAQLEKSRLLSDRFSAERPKGSFSTLEIQRTEQGDSAMYLCASSLKPGGPLNTEAFFGQGTRLTVV.

The rearrangement uses TRBV19 and TRBJ2-1; TRBD2 matches at 7 bases. The CDR3 is 14 amino acids. Germline lookup yields CDR1 LNHDA and CDR2 SQIVND (reference sequence). V was clipped by 5 bases and J by 4 bases; unmatched bases: 5. CDR3 in amino acids: CASSGGTIYNEQFF. DNA of the CDR3: TGTGCCAGTAGTGGAGGGACTATATACAATGAGCAGTTCTTC.

This clone was seen only a few times. The rearrangement links TRBV5-1 to TRBJ2-1, with 10 bases fitting TRBD2. V trimming: 4 bases; J trimming: 5 bases; junction bases outside the gene matches: 9. The CDR3 sequence is 16 residues long. CDR1 SGHRS and CDR2 YFSETQ come from the germline V gene. This CDR3 is CASSPEASGGNNEQFF. The CDR3 nucleotides read TGCGCCAGCAGCCCGGAGGCTAGCGGGGGCAACAATGAGCAGTTCTTC.

The gene calls are TRBV6-6 and TRBJ1-5, with TRBD1 identical over 7 bases. Germline V gene sequence: CDR1 MNHNY, CDR2 SVGAGI (reference sequence). This CDR3 is 15 amino acids long. J gave up 4 bases and V 2 bases, and 5 bases lay outside the gene matches. DNA of the CDR3: TGTGCCAGCAGTTACCGACAGGGTATTAATCAGCCCCAGCATTTT. Its translation is CASSYRQGINQPQHF.

The chain carries TRBV11-2 and TRBJ2-5, with 10 bases lining up with TRBD2. Germline CDR1 reads SGHAT; CDR2 reads FQNNGV. The V and J ends lost 5 bases and 5 bases, in that order; junction bases with no gene match: 5. The CDR3 covers 14 residues. In nucleotides, the CDR3 is TGTGCCAGCAGCCAAGCGGGGGGGCACGAGACCCAGTACTTC. Its translation is CASSQAGGHETQYF.